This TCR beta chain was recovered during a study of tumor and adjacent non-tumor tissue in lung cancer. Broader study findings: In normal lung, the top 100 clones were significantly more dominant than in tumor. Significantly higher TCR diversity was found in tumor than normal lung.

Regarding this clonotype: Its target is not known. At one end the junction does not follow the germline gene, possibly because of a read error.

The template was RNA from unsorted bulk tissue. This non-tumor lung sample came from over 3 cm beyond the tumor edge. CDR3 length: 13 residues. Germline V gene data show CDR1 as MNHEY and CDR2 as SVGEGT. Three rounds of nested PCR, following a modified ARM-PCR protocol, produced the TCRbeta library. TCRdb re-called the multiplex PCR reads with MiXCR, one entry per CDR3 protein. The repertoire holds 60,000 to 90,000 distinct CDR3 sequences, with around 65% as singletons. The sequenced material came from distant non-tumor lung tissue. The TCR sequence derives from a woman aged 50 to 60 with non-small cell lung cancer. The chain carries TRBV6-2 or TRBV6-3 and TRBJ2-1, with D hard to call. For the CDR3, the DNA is TGTGCCAGCAAGGCGGATAGTAGGAAAGAGCAATTCTTC. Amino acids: CASKADSRKEQFF.